This T cell receptor beta chain was retrieved from a study of control samples from healthy donors and cancer patients. The method was immunoSEQ multiplex PCR; TCRdb's version includes in-frame clones alone and lacks a portion of them. Among about 170,000 clones listed, around 95% were seen once. The germline gives CDR1 MNHEY, CDR2 SVGAGI. The CDR3 is made up of 13 amino acids. The trim removed 6 bases at V and 4 bases at J, leaving 4 bases unmatched. Sequencing input: blood. J is TRBJ1-1 and V is TRBV6-5; 8 bases agree with TRBD1. This TCR was sampled from a woman in her sixties or seventies in good health. The CDR3 region is CASSLQGGTEAFF. CDR3 nucleotide sequence: TGTGCCAGCAGCCTACAGGGGGGCACTGAAGCTTTCTTT.